The 13 T cell receptor beta chains in this list originate from one sample, sequenced in a study. One entry per CDR3 protein results from TCRdb running MiXCR on the 5' RACE reads. The sample records around 44,000 distinct CDR3 sequences, roughly a fifth being singletons. Treg sorting used a CD4+CD25+CD127-/low gate. Material for sequencing was Tregs sorted from blood. Receptor source: a female donor with breast cancer.

To note about this clonotype: An end of the junction differs from the germline gene, which may be a read error. The chain has TRBV7-9 and TRBJ2-7; TRBD2 matches at 9 bases. The CDR3 has 16 residues. CDR1 is SEHNR, CDR2 FQNEAQ, per germline (reference sequence). The CDR3 nucleotides are TGTGCCAGCAGCTCAACGGATAGCGGGAGTGGGTACGAGCAATACTTC. This gives the protein CASSSTDSGSGYEQYF.

This clonotype was seen a few times. The gene calls are TRBV6-1 and TRBJ2-7; weak D call: TRBD2 (5 bases). From germline, CDR1 is MNHNS and CDR2 SASEGT. The CDR3 runs to 14 residues. Between the trimmed V and J ends, which lost 6 bases and 2 bases, there was a span of 14 bases. The chain's CDR3 is CASRGPGTTYEQYF. CDR3 DNA: TGTGCCAGCAGAGGCCCGGGAACCACCTACGAGCAGTACTTC.

This clonotype turned up a few times. The V gene is TRBV5-4, the J gene TRBJ1-2, with D tentatively TRBD1 (6 bases). V dropped 4 bases and J dropped 4 bases, with 17 bases sitting between them. CDR3 length equals 15 residues. CDR1 and CDR2 (germline): SGHNT, YYREEE (reference sequence). The CDR3 DNA reads TGTGCCAGCAGCCAAGACCAGGGGCAGGGCTATGGCTACACCTTC. This translates into CASSQDQGQGYGYTF.

This clonotype was counted a few times. The rearrangement joins TRBV7-8 to TRBJ2-4; 10 nucleotides agree with TRBD1. The ends lost 1 base at V and 6 bases at J; junction bases unmatched: 3. The CDR3 covers 15 residues. Per the germline V gene, CDR1 is SGHVS and CDR2 is FQNEAQ. The CDR3 DNA reads as TGTGCCAGCAGCTTAGTTGGGACAGGGGTAAACATTCAGTACTTC. Encoded protein: CASSLVGTGVNIQYF.

This clonotype has ten or more counts. The chain carries TRBV4-3 and TRBJ2-1; maybe TRBD2 (6 bases). Trimming removed 1 base from V and 5 bases from J, with 15 bases in between. The germline V gene has CDR1 LGHNA and CDR2 YSLEER. CDR3 length: 16 amino acids. The CDR3 reads CASSQVAEFNNNEQFF. The CDR3 DNA is TGCGCCAGCAGCCAAGTAGCGGAATTCAATAACAATGAGCAGTTCTTC.

This clonotype was detected a few times. The chain employs TRBV27 and TRBJ1-1; possible D gene TRBD1, 5 bases. From germline, CDR1 is MNHEY and CDR2 SMNVEV (reference sequence). The CDR3 is 13 residues long. V lost 6 bases, J lost 2 bases, and 10 bases lay in between. Here the CDR3 DNA reads TGTGCCAGCAGGGGGACGGGAAACACTGAAGCTTTCTTT. This sequence encodes CASRGTGNTEAFF.

This clonotype appeared many times. The chain uses TRBV20-1 and TRBJ2-7, with D maybe TRBD2 (6 bases). Trimming removed 2 bases at V and 3 bases at J, with 11 bases between. This CDR3 region has 13 residues. Germline V gene lookup returns CDR1 DFQATT and CDR2 SNEGSKA (reference sequence). CDR3 protein: CSARLRGGYEQYF. Here the CDR3 DNA reads TGCAGTGCTAGACTGAGGGGAGGCTACGAGCAGTACTTC.

This chain uses TRBV11-2 with TRBJ2-1; 16 nucleotides match TRBD2. Germline CDR1 is SGHAT and CDR2 is FQNNGV. The V gene end was trimmed by 3 bases and the J gene end by 8 bases; junction bases not matched to a gene: 1. There are 15 residues in the CDR3. The CDR3 protein is CASSFGTSGRDEQFF. In DNA, the CDR3 is TGTGCCAGCAGCTTCGGGACTAGCGGGAGGGATGAGCAGTTCTTC.

This clonotype was counted a few times. The rearrangement joins TRBV6-1 to TRBJ2-1; D assignment may be TRBD1 or TRBD2 (5 bases each). Per germline, CDR1 MNHNS and CDR2 SASEGT. Trimming took 6 bases from V and 9 from J, leaving 9 bases between them. This CDR3 has 11 residues. In nucleotides, the CDR3 is TGTGCCAGCAGGGCAGGGACTGAGCAGTTCTTC. This translates into CASRAGTEQFF.

This clonotype was picked up a small number of times. This may arise from a read error, as a much more abundant clone is one base away. This chain uses TRBV10-2 with TRBJ2-1; TRBD1 agrees at 8 bases. From germline, CDR1 is WSHSY and CDR2 SAAADI. CDR3 length: 15 residues. The CDR3 loop reads CAGRGPARGRDEQFF. DNA for the CDR3: TGCGCCGGCAGGGGCCCCGCCAGGGGGCGGGATGAGCAGTTCTTC.

The chain recombines TRBV9 with TRBJ2-2, with TRBD2 as a possible D gene (6 bases). Germline CDR1 SGDLS, CDR2 YYNGEE. The CDR3 extends over 13 amino acids. Trimming shortened V by 4 bases and J by 5 bases, and 9 bases separated the two germline ends. CDR3 region: CASSPSGTGELFF. Here the CDR3 DNA reads TGTGCCAGCAGCCCCAGCGGGACCGGGGAGCTGTTTTTT.

This clonotype was seen at least ten times. The genes are TRBV28 and TRBJ1-6; 9 bases are a match to TRBD1. This CDR3 contains 16 residues. The V segment lost 6 bases and the J segment 9 bases; nucleotides outside the gene matches: 12. CDR1 is MDHEN, CDR2 SYDVKM, per germline. The CDR3 nucleotides are TGTGCCAGCAGCCCCTTTGAGGGGACAGGGCTTTCACCCCTCCACTTT. Translated: CASSPFEGTGLSPLHF.

This clonotype was found a few times. This rearrangement joins TRBV9 to TRBJ2-3; D is perhaps TRBD2 (6 bases). The CDR3 covers 17 residues. V lost 2 bases and J lost 1, with 17 bases in between. Germline V gene sequence: CDR1 SGDLS, CDR2 YYNGEE. The CDR3, as DNA: TGTGCCAGCAGCGTTTTGGCAAGGGAGGCACGCACAGATACGCAGTATTTT. It yields the protein CASSVLAREARTDTQYF.